These 14 T cell receptor beta chains were sequenced from one sample in a study of T cells after yellow fever vaccination. TCRdb called the 5' RACE reads again in MiXCR, with one record for every CDR3 protein. The sample holds around 350,000 distinct CDR3 sequences; roughly 6.1% are singletons and the top ten take approximately 16%. The sequencing used PBMCs, collected 5 days after the yellow fever booster vaccination. Receptor source: a man younger than 40 who received the YFV17D yellow fever vaccine.

This clonotype was observed a handful of times. The rearrangement uses TRBV20-1 and TRBJ2-2, with no clear D. Deletions cut 6 bases from V and 5 bases from J, with 13 bases between. The CDR3 covers 13 residues. CDR1 DFQATT and CDR2 SNEGSKA come from the germline V gene (reference sequence). In DNA, the CDR3 is TGCAGTGCCCCCTGGACGATTACCGGGGAGCTGTTTTTT. It translates to CSAPWTITGELFF.

This clonotype occurred many times. The V and J genes are TRBV3-1 and TRBJ2-1; D not resolved. Trimming shortened V by 1 base and J by 0 bases, and 7 bases separated the two germline ends. The CDR3 extends over 15 amino acids. Germline V lookup: CDR1 LGHDT, CDR2 YNNKEL (reference sequence). CDR3 residues: CASSQVVSSYNEQFF. CDR3 DNA: TGTGCCAGCAGCCAAGTAGTGAGCTCCTACAATGAGCAGTTCTTC.

In its sample, this clonotype was seen a few times. Sequence at one end of the junction differs from germline and may be a read error. The V and J genes are TRBV20-1 and TRBJ2-1; perhaps TRBD2 as D (6 bases). CDR3 length: 14 amino acids. Germline values: CDR1 DFQATT, CDR2 SNEGSKA (reference sequence). Here the CDR3 reads CSAKRRDSSNEQFF. The CDR3 region has the DNA TGCAGTGCTAAACGCCGGGACTCCTCCAATGAGCAGTTCTTC.

The chain combines TRBV29-1 with TRBJ2-7; TRBD2 agrees at 13 bases. In germline, CDR1 is SQVTM, CDR2 ANQGSEA. The ends lost 1 base at V and 4 bases at J; junction bases unmatched: 1. This CDR3 has 14 residues. The DNA for the CDR3 is TGCAGCGTTGAAGGGACTAGCGGGAGTTACGAGCAGTACTTC. Residues: CSVEGTSGSYEQYF.

This clonotype has just a few counts. The rearrangement uses TRBV10-3 and TRBJ1-1; D is undetermined. Trimming removed 3 bases at V and 2 bases at J, with 10 bases between. This CDR3 has 14 residues. The germline V gene encodes CDR1 ENHRY and CDR2 SYGVKD. The CDR3 nucleotides are TGTGCCATCAGTGAACTACACTTAAACACTGAAGCTTTCTTT. Amino acids: CAISELHLNTEAFF.

This clonotype was counted between two and nine times. This chain connects TRBV7-2 to TRBJ2-1; possible D gene TRBD1, 5 bases. The CDR3 has 15 residues. The germline CDR1 and CDR2 sequences are SGHTA and FQGNSA. V dropped 2 bases and J dropped 0 bases, with 8 bases sitting between them. The CDR3 DNA reads as TGTGCCAGCAGCTTAATGGGGCGCTCCTACAATGAGCAGTTCTTC. This sequence encodes CASSLMGRSYNEQFF.

This clonotype was seen a few times. The chain employs TRBV14 and TRBJ2-3; 13 bases match TRBD2. The J segment lost 2 bases and the V segment lost 2 bases, leaving 7 bases of the junction unmatched. There are 18 residues in the CDR3. CDR1 and CDR2 (germline): SGHDN, FVKESK. The CDR3 sequence: CASSQYPGTSGTTDTQYF. The CDR3 DNA is TGTGCCAGCAGCCAATACCCCGGGACTAGCGGGACCACAGATACGCAGTATTTT.

This clonotype was counted at least ten times. The chain is built from TRBV4-3 and TRBJ2-3; D call uncertain. The CDR3 is 14 amino acids. V lost 1 base to trimming and J lost 3 bases, with 8 bases between them. Germline lookup yields CDR1 LGHNA and CDR2 YSLEER. The DNA for the CDR3 is TGCGCCAGCAGCCAAGTGAGTTTGACAGATACGCAGTATTTT. Translating gives CASSQVSLTDTQYF.

At least ten counts were recorded for this clonotype. The chain uses TRBV20-1 and TRBJ2-7, with 8 bases fitting TRBD2. CDR3 length equals 18 residues. The V and J ends lost 3 bases and 0 bases, in that order; junction bases with no gene match: 16. The germline V gene has CDR1 DFQATT and CDR2 SNEGSKA (reference sequence). The CDR3 DNA reads TGCAGTGCTAGTGGGGGGGGAGCGGGAGCCTTAGGCTCCTACGAGCAGTACTTC. Its translation: CSASGGGAGALGSYEQYF.

The rearrangement links TRBV7-2 to TRBJ2-1, with D possibly being TRBD1 (5 bases). Trimming took 7 bases from V and 2 from J, leaving 15 bases between them. Looked up from germline, CDR1 is SGHTA and CDR2 is FQGNSA. The length of the CDR3 is 15 residues. The CDR3 reads CASIRTPGTYNEQFF. The CDR3 region has the DNA TGTGCCAGCATCCGAACCCCAGGGACCTACAATGAGCAGTTCTTC.

This clonotype was picked up many times. This chain joins TRBV5-4 and TRBJ2-2, with D perhaps TRBD1 (6 bases). CDR3 length: 14 residues. Trimming shortened V by 2 bases and J by 9 bases, and 14 bases separated the two germline ends. The germline gives CDR1 SGHNT, CDR2 YYREEE (reference sequence). CDR3 in amino acids: CASSFGQTERELFF. In DNA form, the CDR3 reads TGTGCCAGCAGCTTTGGACAGACTGAGAGGGAGCTGTTTTTT.

The chain has TRBV18 and TRBJ2-7; D gene uncertain. This CDR3 has 13 residues. Germline CDR1 reads KGHSH; CDR2 reads LQKENI. Trimming removed 6 bases from V and 1 base from J, with 10 bases in between. This CDR3 reads CASSRAESYEQYF. The CDR3, as DNA: TGTGCCAGCTCTCGAGCAGAGTCCTACGAGCAGTACTTC.

This clonotype was detected a few times. The chain joins TRBV25-1 to TRBJ2-1; 10 nucleotides agree with TRBD1. Germline CDR1 reads MGHDK; CDR2 reads SYGVNS. V shed 3 bases and J 2 bases; nucleotides not matched to a gene: 10. This CDR3 contains 18 residues. In DNA, the CDR3 is TGTGCCAGCAGTGAGTTAACCCGGGACAGGGGTCCCTACAATGAGCAGTTCTTC. Translation: CASSELTRDRGPYNEQFF.

The sample holds a few counts of this clonotype. This chain connects TRBV6-2 or TRBV6-3 to TRBJ2-1, with TRBD2 identical over 9 bases. This CDR3 spans 15 amino acids. Trimming removed 7 bases from V and 5 bases from J; junction bases left unmatched: 9. The germline V gene has CDR1 MNHEY and CDR2 SVGEGT. CDR3 sequence reads: CASKNSLAGHNEQFF. The CDR3 coding sequence is TGTGCCAGCAAAAATTCTCTAGCGGGGCACAATGAGCAGTTCTTC.